The subject of this entry is one T cell receptor beta chain. This sample is part of a study of blood T cell repertoires in COVID-19. Study-wide context: From the United States, Italy and Spain came samples of acute and convalescent COVID-19. The cDNA or gDNA used as material had been derived from T cells, B-cell-depleted T cells, or PBMCs.

The CDR3 is 14 amino acids. Germline V gene sequence: CDR1 SGDLS, CDR2 YYNGEE. V was shortened by 10 bases and J by 0 bases, with 15 bases between the two germline ends. Original processing methods: Reference gene primer amplification gave estimated nucleated cell counts. Clones were sequenced by immunoSEQ multiplex PCR, and TCRdb holds only the in-frame ones, with some missing. The DNA gave D and trimming, while V, J and clone size come from that table. Of about 370,000 clones in the sample, more than 80% are singletons; the top ten hold approximately 3%. It was during active infection that Seattle patients were enrolled and then longitudinally followed.

This chain links TRBV9 with TRBJ2-3; D possibly corresponds to TRBD2 (7 bases). The TCR comes from a woman younger than 45 with COVID-19, enrolled during active disease. The specimen was peripheral blood. The CDR3 nucleotides read TGTGCCTGCTCGGGGGGCACGAGCACAGATACGCAGTATTTT. Amino acid sequence: CACSGGTSTDTQYF.